This paragraph covers one TCR beta chain sequence. Its target is unknown. V was pared by 7 bases and J by 4 bases, with 17 bases between. Per germline, CDR1 LNHDA and CDR2 SQIVND (reference sequence). This CDR3 has 15 residues. This sample was included in a study of cytomegalovirus exposure and HLA in healthy donors. Study-wide points: There were some 150 TCR beta chains listed as cytomegalovirus-associated. Reports indicated that the classifier achieved high specificity and sensitivity in diagnosing cytomegalovirus status. Through in vitro validation, a few CMV-associated chains were shown to be specific for CMV antigens. Clusters of TCRs from the first cohort tended to co-occur in the approximately 120 validation repertoires (as a later analysis found).

The repertoire was sequenced with immunoSEQ multiplex PCR; TCRdb's copy has only in-frame clones and lacks some. The repertoire has about 90,000 clones, roughly 84% of them found once; the top ten carry 9% to 14%. The sequenced sample was PBMCs. This TCR derives from a woman aged 18-29 years in good health and CMV-seropositive. The rearrangement uses TRBV19 and TRBJ1-5; a possible D gene is TRBD1 (6 bases). CDR3 coding DNA: TGTGCCAGTACCCATGAAGGGGGACTAAATCAGCCCCAGCATTTT. Translation gives CASTHEGGLNQPQHF.